Each of the 12 T cell receptor beta chains below was sequenced from the same sample in a study of blood T cells in healthy people across ages. A J-beta primer mix and a sample-barcoded 5' primer were used in a second PCR of roughly 6 to 11 cycles. TCRdb processed the 5' RACE reads anew with MiXCR; each CDR3 protein has one entry. The data hold 1.5 million to 2 million distinct CDR3 sequences, with 28% observed a single time. The sequencing input was blood. The receptor source for this set is a woman aged 25-40 years in good health.

This clonotype was counted only a few times. V gene TRBV5-1 combines with J gene TRBJ1-1; D remains unclear. Germline values: CDR1 SGHRS, CDR2 YFSETQ. Trimming stripped 3 bases from V and 5 bases from J, with 17 bases between. CDR3 length equals 15 residues. CDR3 loop: CASSYRRLGGTEAFF. CDR3 DNA: TGCGCCAGCAGCTATCGTCGACTGGGAGGAACTGAAGCTTTCTTT.

This clonotype was observed once. This chain joins TRBV5-5 and TRBJ2-1, with D maybe TRBD2 (7 bases). V was trimmed by 5 bases and J by 6 bases, leaving 18 bases between them. Germline CDR1 reads SGHKS; CDR2 reads YYEKEE (reference sequence). The CDR3 totals 15 residues. The CDR3 reads CASSPRGGAANEQFF. In nucleotides, the CDR3 is TGTGCCAGCAGTCCGAGGGGGGGCGCAGCCAATGAGCAGTTCTTC.

This clonotype appeared many times. The chain uses TRBV4-3 and TRBJ2-7; D gene unclear. Deletions cut 0 bases from V and 0 bases from J, with 9 bases between. The CDR3 is 15 residues long. Germline CDR1 LGHNA, CDR2 YSLEER. The CDR3 reads CASSQDQTSSYEQYF. In DNA form, the CDR3 reads TGCGCCAGCAGCCAAGATCAGACCTCCTCCTACGAGCAGTACTTC.

The chain joins TRBV6-2 or TRBV6-3 to TRBJ2-1; TRBD2 matches 12 bases. The CDR3 covers 15 residues. V lost 2 bases, J lost 7 bases, and 3 bases stayed unmatched. The germline CDR1 and CDR2 sequences are MNHEY and SVGEGT. CDR3 loop: CASSYALAGGNEQFF. The CDR3 DNA follows: TGTGCCAGCAGTTACGCCCTAGCGGGAGGGAATGAGCAGTTCTTC.

Only a few counts were recorded for this clonotype. The chain employs TRBV20-1 and TRBJ1-4, with D possibly being TRBD1 (6 bases). CDR3 length: 21 residues. Germline CDR1 is DFQATT and CDR2 is SNEGSKA (reference sequence). V was clipped by 3 bases and J by 0 bases, with 29 bases between them. The CDR3 sequence: CSASSNRAQIHHTSTNEKLFF. The CDR3 DNA reads TGCAGTGCTAGTTCTAACAGGGCCCAGATACACCACACCTCAACTAATGAAAAACTGTTTTTT.

This clonotype was seen many times. This sequence joins TRBV2 and TRBJ1-6, with a weak D call TRBD1 (6 bases). This CDR3 region has 15 residues. CDR1 SNHLY and CDR2 FYNNEI come from the germline V gene. V was shortened by 4 bases and J by 7 bases, with 14 bases between the two germline ends. CDR3 amino acids: CASSVGRGRNSPLHF. As DNA, the CDR3 is TGTGCCAGCAGTGTCGGCAGGGGTAGGAATTCACCCCTCCACTTT. Complete variable domain (other parts from reference TRBV2 and TRBJ1-6): EPEVTQTPSHQVTQMGQEVILRCVPISNHLYFYWYRQILGQKVEFLVSFYNNEISEKSEIFDDQFSVERPDGSNFTLKIRSTKLEDSAMYFCASSVGRGRNSPLHFGNGTRLTVT.

This clonotype was observed a single time. Since a much larger clone is just one base distant, this may be a read error. V is TRBV20-1 and J is TRBJ2-4; D is ambiguous. Trimming took off 4 bases at V and 3 bases at J, with 13 bases between the two ends. CDR3 length: 14 amino acids. Germline CDR1 reads DFQATT; CDR2 reads SNEGSKA (reference sequence). CDR3 bases: TGCAGTGCTACCGGTAGGCTAGTCAAAAACATTCAGTACTTC. Amino acid sequence: CSATGRLVKNIQYF.

This clonotype was detected only once. The chain is built from TRBV10-3 and TRBJ2-1; D gene uncertain. Germline V CDR1 and CDR2: ENHRY, SYGVKD. This CDR3 contains 11 residues. The V end lost 4 bases, the J end lost 13 bases, and 11 bases lay between the germline ends. The CDR3 bases are TGTGCCATCAGTGGAGGCGAGACCCAGTTCTTC. Its translation is CAISGGETQFF.

CDR3 DNA: TGTGCCAGCAGCCAGGGCGGGAGGTTACAGTTCTTC. Translating it yields CASSQGGRLQFF. The chain is built from TRBV3-1 and TRBJ2-1; 8 nucleotides line up with TRBD2. CDR1 and CDR2 (germline): LGHDT, YNNKEL (reference sequence). V lost 3 bases and J lost 13; bases outside the gene matches: 5. The CDR3 runs 12 residues.

To note about this clonotype: A much larger clonotype is one base distant, so this may be a read error. This rearrangement joins TRBV29-1 to TRBJ1-1; D might be TRBD1 (5 bases). V lost 3 bases and J 1 base, leaving 6 bases between the germline ends. The CDR3 loop spans 12 amino acids. Germline-derived CDR1 and CDR2 are SQVTM and ANQGSEA. This CDR3 reads CSVDGQNTEAFF. CDR3 coding DNA: TGCAGCGTTGACGGACAGAACACTGAAGCTTTCTTT.

The rearrangement uses TRBV2 and TRBJ1-1; a weak D match, TRBD1 (5 bases). Germline V CDR1 and CDR2: SNHLY, FYNNEI. This CDR3 contains 15 residues. Trimming cost V 2 bases and J 0 bases, with 10 bases left between them. The chain's CDR3 is CASSEQGRLNTEAFF. Here the CDR3 DNA reads TGTGCCAGCAGTGAACAGGGCAGGCTGAACACTGAAGCTTTCTTT.

CDR3 bases: TGTGCCAGCAGTCGAATAGTATACGAGCAGTTCTTC. It yields the protein CASSRIVYEQFF. V and J are TRBV14 and TRBJ2-1, with no clear D. The CDR3 length is 12 residues. Germline lookup yields CDR1 SGHDN and CDR2 FVKESK. V lost 6 bases and J 10 bases, leaving 13 bases between the germline ends.